The clone carrying this T cell receptor (beta chain) is a singleton in its sample. Its antigen is unidentified. TCRdb's copy holds only in-frame clones and misses some; the assay was immunoSEQ multiplex PCR. This table has around 96,000 clones, over 80% appearing once. The patients all showed relapse after autologous stem cell transplantation, while their brentuximab vedotin exposure varied. This sample is part of a study of PD-1 blockade in classical Hodgkin lymphoma. The overall study: Administration of nivolumab to patients was at 3 mg/kg intravenously every 2 weeks.

Germline V gene lookup returns CDR1 SGHRS and CDR2 YFSETQ. The CDR3 has 14 amino acids. Trimming cost V 7 bases and J 4 bases; bases outside gene matches: 6. Study outcomes and limitations: Possibly reflecting disease activity or prior therapy, repertoire differences have causes that remain undefined. CD4+ TCR diversity, unlike CD8+, rose significantly by C4D1.

This clonotype was obtained from a human donor with classical Hodgkin lymphoma. The source material was peripheral blood mononuclear cells (PBMCs), sampled at baseline. The chain links TRBV5-1 to TRBJ1-1; 11 bases map to TRBD1. In DNA form, the CDR3 reads TGCGCCAGCGGCCGAGGGACAGGGGGCACTGAAGCTTTCTTT. Amino acid sequence: CASGRGTGGTEAFF. Full variable domain (outside the CDR3, taken from reference TRBV5-1 and TRBJ1-1): KAGVTQTPRYLIKTRGQQVTLSCSPISGHRSVSWYQQTPGQGLQFLFEYFSETQRNKGNFPGRFSGRQFSNSRSEMNVSTLELGDSALYLCASGRGTGGTEAFFGQGTRLTVV.